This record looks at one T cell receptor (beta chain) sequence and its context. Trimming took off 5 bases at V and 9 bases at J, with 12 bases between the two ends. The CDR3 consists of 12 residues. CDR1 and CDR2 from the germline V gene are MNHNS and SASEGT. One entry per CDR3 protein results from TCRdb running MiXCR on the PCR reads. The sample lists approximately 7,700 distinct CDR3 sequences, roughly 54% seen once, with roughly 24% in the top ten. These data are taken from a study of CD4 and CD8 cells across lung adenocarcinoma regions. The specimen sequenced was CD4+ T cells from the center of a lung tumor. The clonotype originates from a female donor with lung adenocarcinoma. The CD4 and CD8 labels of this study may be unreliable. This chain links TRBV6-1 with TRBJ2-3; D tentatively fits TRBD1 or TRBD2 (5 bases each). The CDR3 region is CASSMGDGTQYF. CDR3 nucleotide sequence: TGTGCCAGCAGTATGGGGGATGGCACGCAGTATTTT.